This T cell receptor (beta chain) was recovered during a study of blood T cell repertoires in COVID-19. Turning to the study itself: The United States, Italy and Spain provided the acute and convalescent COVID-19 samples.

Trimming took 2 bases from V and 5 from J, leaving 7 bases between them. The germline V gene has CDR1 MNHEY and CDR2 SMNVEV (reference sequence). The CDR3 totals 13 residues. Using immunoSEQ multiplex PCR, the repertoire was profiled, and TCRdb retains in-frame clones only, with some absent. The sample yields over 45,000 clones, under 85% seen once. The receptor's source is a man in his sixties with active COVID-19. Sample: peripheral blood. The V and J genes are TRBV27 and TRBJ1-5; the D gene is possibly TRBD1 (6 bases). The CDR3 protein is CASSLQGHQPQHF. The CDR3 DNA reads TGTGCCAGCAGTTTACAGGGGCATCAGCCCCAGCATTTT.